The sequence of this T cell receptor beta chain was determined in a study of blood T cell repertoires in COVID-19. Study-wide background: Material from acute and convalescent COVID-19 was sourced from the United States, Italy and Spain. T cells, B-cell-depleted T cells, or PBMCs supplied cDNA or gDNA.

Original analysis: Researchers report that nucleated cell counts were estimated from reference gene primer amplification. TCRdb keeps only in-frame clones here, not all; method: immunoSEQ multiplex PCR. V and J calls and clone size are copied from that table; D and trimming were computed from the DNA. The sample records roughly 150,000 clones, about 86% being singletons. This CDR3 is 16 amino acids long. CDR1 and CDR2 from the germline V gene are MDHEN and SYDVKM. V lost 3 bases, J lost 4 bases, and 8 bases stayed unmatched. This sequence originates from a man aged 70 or older with active or convalescent COVID-19. Sequencing was performed on peripheral blood. V is TRBV28 and J is TRBJ1-1; 10 bases agree with TRBD1. Written as DNA, the CDR3 is TGTGCCAGCAGTTTTTTCTGGGACAGGGGATTCACTGAAGCTTTCTTT. This codes for CASSFFWDRGFTEAFF.